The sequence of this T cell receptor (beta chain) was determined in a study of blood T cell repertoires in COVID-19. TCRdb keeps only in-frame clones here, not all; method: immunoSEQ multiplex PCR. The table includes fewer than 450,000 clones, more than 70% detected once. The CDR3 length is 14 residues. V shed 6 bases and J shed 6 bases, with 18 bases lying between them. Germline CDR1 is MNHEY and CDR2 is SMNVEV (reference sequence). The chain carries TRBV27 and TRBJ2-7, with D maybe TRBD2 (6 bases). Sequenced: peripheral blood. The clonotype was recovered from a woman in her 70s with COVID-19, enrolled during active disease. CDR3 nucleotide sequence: TGTGCCAGCAGCGGGGGTTATTCAGAATTCGAGCAGTACTTC. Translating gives CASSGGYSEFEQYF.